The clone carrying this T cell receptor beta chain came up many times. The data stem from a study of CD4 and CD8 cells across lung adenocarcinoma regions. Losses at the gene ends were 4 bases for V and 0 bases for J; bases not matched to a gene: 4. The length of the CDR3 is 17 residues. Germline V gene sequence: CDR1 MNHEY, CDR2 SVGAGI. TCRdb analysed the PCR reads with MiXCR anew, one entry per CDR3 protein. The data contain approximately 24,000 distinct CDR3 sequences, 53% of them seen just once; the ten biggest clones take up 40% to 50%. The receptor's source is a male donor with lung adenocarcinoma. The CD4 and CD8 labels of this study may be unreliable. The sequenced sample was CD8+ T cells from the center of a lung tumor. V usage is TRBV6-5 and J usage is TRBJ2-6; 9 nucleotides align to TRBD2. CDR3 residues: CASSLTSGFSGANVLTF. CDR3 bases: TGTGCCAGCAGTTTGACTAGCGGATTCTCTGGGGCCAACGTCCTGACTTTC.